The entry below describes one T cell receptor beta chain. What it recognizes is unknown. V was clipped by 5 bases and J by 1 base, with 12 bases between them. The CDR3 sequence is 14 residues long. CDR1 and CDR2 (germline): MNHEY, SVGAGI. The data were taken from a study of beta chain features in type 1 diabetes. Study conclusions and caveats: There was a moderate but significant shortening of TCRB CDR3s in all four CD4+ subsets of Type 1 diabetes patients. Individuals with type 1 diabetes displayed fewer insertions and more deletions at VDJ junctions. A potential influence of HLA type upon TCRB rearrangement remained unresolved herein.

Sequencing targeted expressed TCRB transcripts, as all isolated RNA had been reverse transcribed. Some 3.6 million reads were obtained on average from naive, central memory and regulatory T cell samples. Here immunoSEQ multiplex PCR was the method, and the copy in TCRdb shows in-frame clones only, minus some. The profile shows 300,000 or so clones, about 14% of them singletons. Sequencing was performed on naive CD4+ T cells from blood. This sequence originates from a woman between 18 and 29 years old with type 1 diabetes. The chain carries TRBV6-5 and TRBJ2-7; a possible D gene is TRBD1 (6 bases). This chain's CDR3 is CASSRTTGSYEQYF. CDR3 nucleotide sequence: TGTGCCAGCAGTCGAACGACAGGTTCCTACGAGCAGTACTTC.